Sequencing of this T cell receptor (beta chain) was carried out in a study of tumor T cells in aggressive B-cell lymphoma. Assay used: immunoSEQ multiplex PCR; TCRdb lists only in-frame clones, some missing. In the table there are some 5,000 clones, about 84% of which are singletons. The CDR3 is made up of 15 amino acids. Germline assignment: CDR1 MNHEY and CDR2 SVGAGI. V lost 6 bases and J 0 bases, leaving 12 bases between the germline ends. Sequencing was carried out using tumor tissue. The clonotype was recovered from an adult with diffuse large B cell lymphoma. The chain recombines TRBV6-5 with TRBJ1-5, with D unclear. Here the CDR3 reads CASRSEGDSNQPQHF. DNA for the CDR3: TGTGCCAGCAGGTCAGAGGGTGATAGCAATCAGCCCCAGCATTTT.